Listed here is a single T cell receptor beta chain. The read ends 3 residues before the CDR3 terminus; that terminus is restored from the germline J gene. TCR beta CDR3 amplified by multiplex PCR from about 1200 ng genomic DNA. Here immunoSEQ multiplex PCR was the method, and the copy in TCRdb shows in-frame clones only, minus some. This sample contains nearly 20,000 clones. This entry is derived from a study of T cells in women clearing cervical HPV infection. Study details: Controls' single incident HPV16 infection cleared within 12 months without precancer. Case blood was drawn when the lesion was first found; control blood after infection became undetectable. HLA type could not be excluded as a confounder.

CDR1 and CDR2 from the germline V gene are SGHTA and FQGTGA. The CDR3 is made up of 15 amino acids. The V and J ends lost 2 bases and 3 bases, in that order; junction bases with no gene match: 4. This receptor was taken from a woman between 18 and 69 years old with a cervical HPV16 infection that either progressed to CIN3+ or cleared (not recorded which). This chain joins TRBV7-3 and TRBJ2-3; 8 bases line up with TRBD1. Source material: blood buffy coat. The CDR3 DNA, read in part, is TGTGCCAGCAGCTTACAGGGGGCGCGGACAGATACG. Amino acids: CASSLQGARTDT. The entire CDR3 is CASSLQGARTDTQYF. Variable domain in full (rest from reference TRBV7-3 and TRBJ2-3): GAGVSQTPSNKVTEKGKYVELRCDPISGHTALYWYRQSLGQGPEFLIYFQGTGAADDSGLPNDRFFAVRPEGSVSTLKIQRTERGDSAVYLCASSLQGARTDTQYFGPGTRLTVL.